This is a list of T cell receptor beta chains from one sample in a study of shared clonotypes between healthy human individuals. Method: immunoSEQ multiplex PCR; TCRdb's copy keeps in-frame clones and lacks some. The table has about 490,000 clones, over 60% seen once. The sequenced sample was PBMCs. The source of these receptors is a woman aged 40 to 50 in good health. Some clones in this sample may be carry-over from other donors' samples. Each CDR3 is given with its conserved first and last residue. The size of a clone is reported for some rows only, either as once, few or many, or as a class for expanded clones.

clone_size v_call cdr3_aa
- TRBV23-1 CASSPRGVEETQYF
many TRBV19 CASSIGHRVANEQFF
- TRBV10-2 CASSESWQGGNYGYTF
- TRBV7-2 CASSPPGGIYEQYF
- TRBV2 CASSEPGTDYEQYF
- TRBV6-1 CASSEGANTEAFF
- TRBV5-1 CASSLDIRGYEQYF
- TRBV19 CASSMGEFFEAFF
- TRBV5-4 CASSLATGELFF
- TRBV18 CASSPGLAGPGEQYF
many TRBV7-2 CASSLTHGYEQYF
few TRBV9 CASRRFGGREETQYF
- TRBV10-2 CASSAASGGSETQYF
few TRBV7-2 CASRWRMSNYGYTF
- TRBV10-3 CAIQREEYTGELFF
- TRBV9 CASSDTDRDFYEQYF
- TRBV28 CASSSTRNYSYEQYF
few TRBV4-3 CASSYRLGGNEQYF
- TRBV5-1 CASSLGLIKTDMNTEAFF
- TRBV4-1 CASSHKPGLAGPGELFF
few TRBV27 CASKSGSSTDTQYF
- TRBV9 CASSSRPGDHQETQYF
- TRBV28 CASRTPGNEQFF
once TRBV5-1 CASSSTGGSYNEQFF
- TRBV6-5 CASSSTGLNQPQHF
- TRBV5-6 CASSLWGATSYNEQFF
- TRBV15 CATSRDNPGGHGNEQFF
- TRBV30 CAWRGFTYNSPLHF
- TRBV10-2 CASSWGQGLNTGELFF